This T cell receptor beta chain was identified in a study of blood T cells in healthy people across ages. In the case of this clonotype: Its specificity is unknown.

CDR1 SGHTA and CDR2 FQGNSA come from the germline V gene. This CDR3 has 14 residues. Trimming took 0 bases from V and 11 from J, leaving 14 bases between them. With a J-beta primer mix and a sample-barcoded 5' primer, a second PCR ran about 7 to 11 cycles. TCRdb itself ran the 5' RACE reads through MiXCR, one entry per CDR3 protein. The sample has 550,000 to 700,000 distinct CDR3 sequences; roughly 29% are singletons. General study findings and limits: Unknown CMV status may confound age-related changes in expanded clones. Older age went with lower TCR beta diversity per million T cells, in a roughly linear way.

The sequence came from a woman between 65 and 79 years old in good health. Sequenced material: blood. V is TRBV7-2 and J is TRBJ2-1, with unresolved D. This chain's CDR3 is CASSLAGRVNKQFF. CDR3 nucleotides: TGTGCCAGCAGCTTAGCGGGCCGGGTTAACAAGCAGTTCTTC.